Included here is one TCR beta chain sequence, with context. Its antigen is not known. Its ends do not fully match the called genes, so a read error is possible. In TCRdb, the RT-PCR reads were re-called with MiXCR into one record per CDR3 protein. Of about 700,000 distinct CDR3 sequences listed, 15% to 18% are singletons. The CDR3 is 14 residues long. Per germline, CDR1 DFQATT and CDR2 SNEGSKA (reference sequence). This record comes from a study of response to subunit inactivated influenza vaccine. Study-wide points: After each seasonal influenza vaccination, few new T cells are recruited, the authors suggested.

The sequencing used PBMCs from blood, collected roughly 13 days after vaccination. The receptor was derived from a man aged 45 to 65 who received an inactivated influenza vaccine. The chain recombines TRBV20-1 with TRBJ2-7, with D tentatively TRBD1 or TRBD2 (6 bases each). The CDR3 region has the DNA TGCAGTGCTAGAGCGGGGGCGGGTGTGGAGAATGAACCATTC. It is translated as CSARAGAGVENEPF.